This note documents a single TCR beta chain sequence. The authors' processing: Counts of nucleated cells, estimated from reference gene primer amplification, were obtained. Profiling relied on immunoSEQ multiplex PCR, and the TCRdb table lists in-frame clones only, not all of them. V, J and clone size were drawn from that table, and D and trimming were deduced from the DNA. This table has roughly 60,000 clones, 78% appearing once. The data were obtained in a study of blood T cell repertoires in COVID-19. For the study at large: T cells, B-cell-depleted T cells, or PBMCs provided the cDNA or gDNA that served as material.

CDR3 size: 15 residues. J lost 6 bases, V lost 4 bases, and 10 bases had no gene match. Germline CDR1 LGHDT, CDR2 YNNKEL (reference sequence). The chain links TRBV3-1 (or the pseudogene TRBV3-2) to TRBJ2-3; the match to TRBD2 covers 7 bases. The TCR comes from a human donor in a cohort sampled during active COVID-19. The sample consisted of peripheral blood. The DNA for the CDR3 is TGTGCCAGCAGCCCTATTGAGGGAGGGTCCGATACGCAGTATTTT. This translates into CASSPIEGGSDTQYF.